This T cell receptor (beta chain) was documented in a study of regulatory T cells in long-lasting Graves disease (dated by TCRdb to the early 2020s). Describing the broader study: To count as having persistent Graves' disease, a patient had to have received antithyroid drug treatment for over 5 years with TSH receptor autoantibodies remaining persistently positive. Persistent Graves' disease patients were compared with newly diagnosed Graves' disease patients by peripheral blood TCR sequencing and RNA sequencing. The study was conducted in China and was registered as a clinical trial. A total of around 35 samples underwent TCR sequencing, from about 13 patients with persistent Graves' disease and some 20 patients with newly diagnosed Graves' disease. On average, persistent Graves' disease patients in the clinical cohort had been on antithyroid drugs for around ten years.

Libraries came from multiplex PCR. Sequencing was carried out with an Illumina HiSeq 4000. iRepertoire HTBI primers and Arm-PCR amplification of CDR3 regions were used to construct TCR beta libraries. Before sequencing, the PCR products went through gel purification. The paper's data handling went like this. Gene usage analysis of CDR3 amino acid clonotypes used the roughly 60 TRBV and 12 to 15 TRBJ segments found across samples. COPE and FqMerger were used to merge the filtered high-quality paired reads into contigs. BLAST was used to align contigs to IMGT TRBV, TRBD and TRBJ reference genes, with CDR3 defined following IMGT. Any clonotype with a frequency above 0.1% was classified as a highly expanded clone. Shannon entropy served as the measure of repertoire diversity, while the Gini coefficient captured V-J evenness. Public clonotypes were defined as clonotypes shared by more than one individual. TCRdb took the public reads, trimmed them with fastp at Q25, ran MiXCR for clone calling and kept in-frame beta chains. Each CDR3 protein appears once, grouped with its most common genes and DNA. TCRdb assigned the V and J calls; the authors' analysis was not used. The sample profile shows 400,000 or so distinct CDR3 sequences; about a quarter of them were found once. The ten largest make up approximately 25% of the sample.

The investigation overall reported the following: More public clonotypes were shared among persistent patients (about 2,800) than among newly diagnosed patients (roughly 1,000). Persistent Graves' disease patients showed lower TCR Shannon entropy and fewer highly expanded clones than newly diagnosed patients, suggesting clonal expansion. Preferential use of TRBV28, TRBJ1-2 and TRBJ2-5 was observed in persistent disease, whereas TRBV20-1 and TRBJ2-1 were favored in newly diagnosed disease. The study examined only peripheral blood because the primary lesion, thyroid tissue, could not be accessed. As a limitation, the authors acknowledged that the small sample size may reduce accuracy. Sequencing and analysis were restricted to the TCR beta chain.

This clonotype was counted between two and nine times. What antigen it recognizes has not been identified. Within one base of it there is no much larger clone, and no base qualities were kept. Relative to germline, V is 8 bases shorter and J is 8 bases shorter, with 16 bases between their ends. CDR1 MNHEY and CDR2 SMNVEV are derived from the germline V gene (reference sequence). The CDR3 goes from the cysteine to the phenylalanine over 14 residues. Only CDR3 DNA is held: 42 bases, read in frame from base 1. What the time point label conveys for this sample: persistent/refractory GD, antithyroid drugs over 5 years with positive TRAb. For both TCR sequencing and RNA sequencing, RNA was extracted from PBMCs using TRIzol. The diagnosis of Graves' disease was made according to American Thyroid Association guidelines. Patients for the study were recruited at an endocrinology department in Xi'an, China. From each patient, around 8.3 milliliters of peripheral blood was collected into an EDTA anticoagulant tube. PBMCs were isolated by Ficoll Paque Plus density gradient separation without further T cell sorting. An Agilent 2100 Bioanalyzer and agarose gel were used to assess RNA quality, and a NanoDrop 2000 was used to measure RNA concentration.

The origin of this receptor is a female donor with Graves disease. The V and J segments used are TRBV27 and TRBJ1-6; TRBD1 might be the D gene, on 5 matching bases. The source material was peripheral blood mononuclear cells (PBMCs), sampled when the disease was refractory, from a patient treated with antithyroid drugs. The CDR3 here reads CASSESFRDSPLHF. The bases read TGTGCCAGCTCAGAGTCATTCAGGGATTCACCCCTCCACTTT.